The 3 T cell receptor beta chains below all came from one sample that was sequenced in a study of blood T cells in healthy people across ages. Primed by a sample-barcoded 5' primer and a J-beta primer mix, a second PCR proceeded for 7 to 11 cycles. TCRdb ran MiXCR on the 5' RACE reads and lists one entry per CDR3 protein. The sample comprises 1,500,000 or so distinct CDR3 sequences, around 40% of which are singletons, and 4% rests with the top ten. The sequenced material came from blood. The receptors were sampled from a woman aged 18-30 years in good health.

The chain is built from TRBV7-2 and TRBJ2-1, with no clear D. The CDR3 runs 17 residues. Trimming cost V 1 base and J 10 bases, with 23 bases left between them. Germline assignment: CDR1 SGHTA and CDR2 FQGNSA. The CDR3 loop is CASSLGFLRPTSYEQFF. Written as DNA, the CDR3 is TGTGCCAGCAGCTTAGGGTTTCTGCGGCCAACGTCCTACGAGCAGTTCTTC.

The table lists this clonotype with a few counts. The chain links TRBV20-1 to TRBJ1-5; D possibly corresponds to TRBD1 (6 bases). Trimming took off 1 base at V and 5 bases at J, with 9 bases between the two ends. The germline V gene encodes CDR1 DFQATT and CDR2 SNEGSKA (reference sequence). The CDR3 is 13 residues long. This chain's CDR3 is CSARVDSDQPQHF. The DNA of the CDR3 is TGCAGTGCTAGAGTGGACAGCGATCAGCCCCAGCATTTT.

This clonotype was observed a handful of times. The chain uses TRBV28 and TRBJ2-7; D is uncertain. The V and J ends lost 0 bases and 11 bases respectively, with 5 bases between them. CDR1 MDHEN and CDR2 SYDVKM come from the germline V gene. This CDR3 region has 10 residues. In DNA, the CDR3 is TGTGCCAGCAGTTTATGCGAAAAGTACTTC. Translated, it gives CASSLCEKYF.